This T cell receptor beta chain was identified during a study of blood T cell repertoires in COVID-19. Study context: The origin of the acute and convalescent COVID-19 samples was the United States, Italy and Spain. From T cells, B-cell-depleted T cells, or PBMCs came the material, which was cDNA or gDNA.

CDR3 length equals 13 residues. Germline V gene lookup returns CDR1 LNHNV and CDR2 YYDKDF (reference sequence). The V gene lost 5 bases and the J gene lost 7 bases, with 11 bases spanning the gap. Per the study methods: Amplification of reference gene primers provided the estimated nucleated cell counts. Generated by immunoSEQ multiplex PCR, the TCRdb table keeps only in-frame clones and is missing some. The D gene and trimming were derived from the DNA, and the V and J assignments and clone size from that table. The sample consists of 95,000 to 150,000 clones, roughly nine tenths of them appearing once. Enrolment of Seattle patients took place during active infection, and they were followed longitudinally.

V and J are TRBV15 and TRBJ2-2; D ambiguous. This receptor was identified in a man aged 50-60 years with COVID-19, enrolled during active disease. Sequences were obtained from peripheral blood. The CDR3 DNA reads as TGTGCCACCAGCGCTCTAATCGGCGGGGAGCTGTTTTTT. Its translation: CATSALIGGELFF.